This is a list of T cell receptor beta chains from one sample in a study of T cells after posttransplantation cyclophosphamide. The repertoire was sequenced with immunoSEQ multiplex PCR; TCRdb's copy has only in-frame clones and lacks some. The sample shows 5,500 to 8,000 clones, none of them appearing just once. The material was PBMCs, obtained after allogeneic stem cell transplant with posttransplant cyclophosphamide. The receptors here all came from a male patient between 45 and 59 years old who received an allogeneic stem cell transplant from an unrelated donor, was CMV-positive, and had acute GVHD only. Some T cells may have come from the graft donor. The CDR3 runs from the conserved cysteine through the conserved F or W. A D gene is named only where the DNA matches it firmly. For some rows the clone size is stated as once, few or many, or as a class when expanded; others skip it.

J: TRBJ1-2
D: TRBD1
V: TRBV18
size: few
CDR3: CASSPAQGLGYTF
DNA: TGTGCCAGCTCACCGGCACAGGGGCTTGGCTACACCTTC

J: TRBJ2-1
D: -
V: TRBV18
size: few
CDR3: CASSFDEGYEQFF
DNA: TGTGCCAGCTCATTCGACGAGGGTTATGAGCAGTTCTTC

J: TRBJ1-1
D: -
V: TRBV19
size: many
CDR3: CASSFLQVNTEAFF
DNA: TGTGCCAGTAGTTTTCTACAGGTAAACACTGAAGCTTTCTTT

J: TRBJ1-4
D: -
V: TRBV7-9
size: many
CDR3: CASSSSQGSGWIGREKLFF
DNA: TGTGCCAGCAGCTCCTCACAGGGTAGTGGTTGGATTGGTCGTGAAAAACTGTTTTTT

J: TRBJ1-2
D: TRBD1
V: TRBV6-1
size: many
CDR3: CASSRQGVDYGYTF
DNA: TGTGCCAGCAGTAGACAGGGTGTAGACTATGGCTACACCTTC

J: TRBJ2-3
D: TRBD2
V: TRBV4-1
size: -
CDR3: CASSQTSGTTDTQYF
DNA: TGCGCCAGCAGCCAGACTAGCGGAACCACAGATACGCAGTATTTT

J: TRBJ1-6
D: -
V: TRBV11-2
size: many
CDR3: CASSRENSPLHF
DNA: TGTGCCAGCAGTCGGGAAAATTCACCCCTCCACTTT

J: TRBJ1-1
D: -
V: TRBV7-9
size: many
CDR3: CASSPSQGEVGTEAFF
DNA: TGTGCCAGCAGCCCCAGTCAAGGGGAGGTAGGCACTGAAGCTTTCTTT

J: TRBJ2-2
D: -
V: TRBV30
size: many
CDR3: CAWRLLAHTGELFF
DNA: TGTGCCTGGAGGTTATTAGCCCACACCGGGGAGCTGTTTTTT

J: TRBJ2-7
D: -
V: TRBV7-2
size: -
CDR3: CASSPGGPYEQYF
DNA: TGTGCCAGCAGCCCGGGGGGCCCCTACGAGCAGTACTTC

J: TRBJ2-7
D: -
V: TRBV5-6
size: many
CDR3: CASSLTSGTEGYEQYF
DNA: TGTGCCAGCAGCCTCACCTCCGGGACGGAGGGGTACGAGCAGTACTTC

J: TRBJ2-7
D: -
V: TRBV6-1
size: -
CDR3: CASSETAPGTASYEQYF
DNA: TGTGCCAGCAGTGAAACGGCCCCCGGGACTGCGTCCTACGAGCAGTACTTC

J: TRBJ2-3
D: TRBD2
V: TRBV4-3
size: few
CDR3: CASSQLAGESTDTQYF
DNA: TGCGCCAGCAGCCAATTAGCGGGGGAAAGCACAGATACGCAGTATTTT

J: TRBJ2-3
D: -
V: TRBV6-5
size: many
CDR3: CASSYSYTDTQYF
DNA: TGTGCCAGCAGTTACTCCTACACAGATACGCAGTATTTT

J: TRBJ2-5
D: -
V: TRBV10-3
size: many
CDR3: CAISEQGSRETQYF
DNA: TGTGCCATCAGTGAACAGGGCTCCAGAGAGACCCAGTACTTC

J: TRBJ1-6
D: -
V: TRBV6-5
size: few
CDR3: CASSYQGGGSPLHF
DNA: TGTGCCAGCAGTTACCAGGGTGGCGGATCACCCCTCCACTTT

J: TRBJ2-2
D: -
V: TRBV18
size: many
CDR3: CASSPGAGSLLRTNTGELFF
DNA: TGTGCCAGCTCACCCGGGGCGGGGTCCTTGCTCCGTACGAACACCGGGGAGCTGTTTTTT

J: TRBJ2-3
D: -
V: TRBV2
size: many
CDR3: CASRARGSTDTQYF
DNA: TGTGCCAGCAGGGCCAGGGGTAGCACAGATACGCAGTATTTT

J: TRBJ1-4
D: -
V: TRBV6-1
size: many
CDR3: CASSEAAWTDSTNEKLFF
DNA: TGTGCCAGCAGTGAAGCGGCTTGGACAGATTCAACTAATGAAAAACTGTTTTTT

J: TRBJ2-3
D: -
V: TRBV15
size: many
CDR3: CATSRARADTQYF
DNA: TGTGCCACCAGCAGAGCGAGAGCAGATACGCAGTATTTT

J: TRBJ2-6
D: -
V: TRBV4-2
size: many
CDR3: CASSQDRRAGANVLTF
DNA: TGTGCCAGCAGCCAAGATCGCAGGGCTGGGGCCAACGTCCTGACTTTC

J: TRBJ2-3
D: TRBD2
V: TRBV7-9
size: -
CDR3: CASSSLAGAKDTQYF
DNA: TGTGCCAGCAGCTCGCTAGCGGGAGCGAAGGATACGCAGTATTTT

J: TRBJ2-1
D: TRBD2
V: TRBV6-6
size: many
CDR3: CASRGTSDNEQFF
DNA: TGTGCCAGCAGAGGGACTAGCGACAATGAGCAGTTCTTC

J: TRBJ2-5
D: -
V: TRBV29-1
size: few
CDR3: CSVARLAPGQETQYF
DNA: TGCAGCGTTGCTAGGCTAGCACCGGGGCAAGAGACCCAGTACTTC

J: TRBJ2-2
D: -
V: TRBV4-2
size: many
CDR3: CASSPEGGLQTGELFF
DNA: TGTGCCAGCAGCCCAGAGGGGGGACTTCAAACCGGGGAGCTGTTTTTT

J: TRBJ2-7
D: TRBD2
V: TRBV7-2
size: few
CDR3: CASSYRRAAAGGHHEQYF
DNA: TGTGCCAGCAGCTACCGTAGGGCCGCGGCGGGAGGGCACCACGAGCAGTACTTC

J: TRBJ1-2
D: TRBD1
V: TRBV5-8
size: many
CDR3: CASTLRGRQNYGYTF
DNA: TGTGCCAGCACCCTTAGGGGGCGGCAGAACTATGGCTACACCTTC

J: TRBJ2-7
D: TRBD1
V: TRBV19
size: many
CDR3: CATGQAYEQYF
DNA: TGTGCCACAGGACAGGCCTACGAGCAGTACTTC

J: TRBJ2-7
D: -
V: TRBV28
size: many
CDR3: CASSPPVGVNEQYF
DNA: TGTGCCAGCAGTCCCCCGGTAGGAGTGAACGAGCAGTACTTC

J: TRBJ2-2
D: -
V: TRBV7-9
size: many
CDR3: CASSFPLNTGELFF
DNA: TGTGCCAGCAGCTTCCCACTGAACACCGGGGAGCTGTTTTTT

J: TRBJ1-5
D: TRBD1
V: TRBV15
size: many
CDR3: CATSSSGTANQPQHF
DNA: TGTGCCACCAGCAGTTCCGGGACAGCAAATCAGCCCCAGCATTTT

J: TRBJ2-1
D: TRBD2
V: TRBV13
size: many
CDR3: CASSPRLGGGIYNEQFF
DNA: TGTGCCAGCAGCCCTAGGTTGGGGGGGGGTATATACAATGAGCAGTTCTTC

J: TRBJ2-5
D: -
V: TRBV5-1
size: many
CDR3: CASSLAVEETQYF
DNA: TGCGCCAGCAGCTTGGCTGTAGAAGAGACCCAGTACTTC

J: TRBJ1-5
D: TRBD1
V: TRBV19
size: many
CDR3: CASSTGDSQGNQPQHF
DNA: TGTGCCAGTAGTACGGGGGACAGTCAGGGCAATCAGCCCCAGCATTTT

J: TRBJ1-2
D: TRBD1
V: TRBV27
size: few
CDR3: CASSLMGTGGAGYGYTF
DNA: TGTGCCAGCAGTCTCATGGGGACAGGGGGCGCCGGCTATGGCTACACCTTC

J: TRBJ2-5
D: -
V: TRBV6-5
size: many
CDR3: CASQGPHQETQYF
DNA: TGTGCCAGCCAGGGGCCACACCAAGAGACCCAGTACTTC

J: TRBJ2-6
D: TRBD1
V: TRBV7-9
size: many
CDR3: CAGTGDGANVLTF
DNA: TGTGCCGGGACAGGGGACGGGGCCAACGTCCTGACTTTC

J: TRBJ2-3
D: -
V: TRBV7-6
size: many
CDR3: CASSQRAGSGTDTQYF
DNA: TGTGCCAGCAGCCAGCGGGCGGGCAGTGGCACAGATACGCAGTATTTT

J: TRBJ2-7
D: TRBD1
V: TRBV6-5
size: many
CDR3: CASSYWDRGGEQYF
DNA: TGTGCCAGCAGTTACTGGGACAGGGGAGGCGAGCAGTACTTC

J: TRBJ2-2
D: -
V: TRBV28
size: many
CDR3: CASSHYRPYSRGPLTGELFF
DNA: TGTGCCAGCAGTCATTATAGGCCTTATAGTCGAGGGCCTCTCACCGGGGAGCTGTTTTTT

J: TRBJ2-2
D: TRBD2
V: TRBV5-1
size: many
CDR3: CASSLAGGSSGELFF
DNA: TGCGCCAGCAGCTTAGCGGGAGGCTCCTCTGGGGAGCTGTTTTTT

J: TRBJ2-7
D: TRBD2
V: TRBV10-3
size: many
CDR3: CAITQGLAGVYEQYF
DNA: TGTGCCATCACCCAAGGACTAGCGGGAGTATACGAGCAGTACTTC

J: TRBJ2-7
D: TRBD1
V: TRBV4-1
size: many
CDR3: CASSQRGQGPYEQYF
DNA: TGCGCCAGCAGCCAAAGGGGACAGGGTCCCTACGAGCAGTACTTC

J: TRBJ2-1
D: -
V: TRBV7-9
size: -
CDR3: CASSWGQLASSYNEQFF
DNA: TGTGCCAGCAGCTGGGGTCAACTAGCAAGTAGCTACAATGAGCAGTTCTTC

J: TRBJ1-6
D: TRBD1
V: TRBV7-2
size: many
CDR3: CASSRGRLGNSPLHF
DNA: TGTGCCAGCAGCAGGGGGCGGCTGGGTAATTCACCCCTCCACTTT

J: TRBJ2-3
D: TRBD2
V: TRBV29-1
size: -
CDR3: CSGRGGFGTDTQYF
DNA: TGCAGCGGGCGGGGGGGTTTCGGCACAGATACGCAGTATTTT

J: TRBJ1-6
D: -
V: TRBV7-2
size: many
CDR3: CASRRTGLNSPLHF
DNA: TGTGCCAGCAGACGAACAGGGTTAAATTCACCCCTCCACTTT

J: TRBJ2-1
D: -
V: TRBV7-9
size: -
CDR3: CASSLREISYNEQFF
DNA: TGTGCCAGCAGCTTACGGGAAATCTCCTACAATGAGCAGTTCTTC

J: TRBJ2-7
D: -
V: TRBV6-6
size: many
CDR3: CASSYSSAGLGEQYF
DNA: TGTGCCAGCAGTTACTCGTCTGCGGGGCTAGGCGAGCAGTACTTC

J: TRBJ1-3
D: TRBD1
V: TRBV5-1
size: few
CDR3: CASSLEPGQGINTIYF
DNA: TGCGCCAGCAGCTTGGAGCCGGGACAGGGGATTAACACCATATATTTT

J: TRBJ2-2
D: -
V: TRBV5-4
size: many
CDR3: CASSYDTSTGELFF
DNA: TGTGCCAGCAGCTACGATACTAGCACCGGGGAGCTGTTTTTT

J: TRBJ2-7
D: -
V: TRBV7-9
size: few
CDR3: CASSTPGGNYYEQYF
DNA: TGTGCCAGCAGCACACCAGGCGGGAATTACTACGAGCAGTACTTC

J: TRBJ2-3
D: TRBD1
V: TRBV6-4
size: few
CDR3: CASKPGQGADTQYF
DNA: TGTGCCAGCAAACCGGGACAGGGTGCAGATACGCAGTATTTT

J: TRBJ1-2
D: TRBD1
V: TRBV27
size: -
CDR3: CANTLTGGYSHGYTF
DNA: TGTGCCAACACTCTCACAGGGGGCTACAGTCATGGCTACACCTTC

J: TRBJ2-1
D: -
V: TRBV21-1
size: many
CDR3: CASSILPGLAGGSSYNEQFF
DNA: TGTGCCAGCAGCATTCTACCGGGACTAGCGGGAGGGAGCTCCTACAATGAGCAGTTCTTC

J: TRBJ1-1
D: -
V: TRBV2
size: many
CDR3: CASSPGGRGNEAFF
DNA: TGTGCCAGCAGTCCCGGGGGGAGGGGCAATGAAGCTTTCTTT

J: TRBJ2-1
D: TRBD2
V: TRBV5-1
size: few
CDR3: CASSSGLAGYNEQFF
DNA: TGCGCCAGCAGCTCCGGACTAGCGGGGTACAATGAGCAGTTCTTC